This is a list of T cell receptor beta chains from one sample in a study of blood T cell repertoires in COVID-19. Sequencing was performed with immunoSEQ multiplex PCR; in TCRdb, only in-frame clones are kept and a portion is missing. This table has around 74,000 clones, more than 75% appearing once. Material: peripheral blood. The receptors stem from a woman at least 80 years old with active or convalescent COVID-19. Both conserved end residues are part of each CDR3.

J gene | V gene | CDR3 protein
TRBJ2-7 | TRBV1 | CTSSQIGSYEQYF
TRBJ1-2 | TRBV28 | CASRHPGTGEAGYTF
TRBJ2-7 | TRBV9 | CASSVQQGASLYEQYF
TRBJ2-7 | TRBV3-1/TRBV3-2 | CASSQAGDRGPYEQYF
TRBJ2-1 | TRBV19 | CASSPILAGSSYNEQFF
TRBJ1-5 | TRBV28 | CASSQGAGSQPQHF
TRBJ1-6 | TRBV28 | CASTVESNGSPLHF
TRBJ2-2 | TRBV19 | CASRADKGISTGELFF
TRBJ2-7 | TRBV7-9 | CASSLEDRGPGPYEQYF
TRBJ1-6 | TRBV10-3 | CAISESNRVLYNSPLHF
TRBJ1-6 | TRBV15 | CATSRWTDYNSPLHF
TRBJ2-7 | TRBV13 | CASSTLGQGAWGEQYF
TRBJ1-2 | TRBV11-1 | CASSLDQGARGYTF
TRBJ1-5 | TRBV6-4 | CASACKREAGSNQPQHF
TRBJ2-1 | TRBV5-1 | CASSLGTAGEDEQFF
TRBJ2-6 | TRBV10-2 | CASSRLGRQGNGANVLTF
TRBJ1-2 | TRBV11-1 | CASSLTGSSGYTF
TRBJ2-5 | TRBV28 | CAIAEGGREETQYF
TRBJ1-2 | TRBV28 | CASSLSFGQGDGYTF
TRBJ1-2 | TRBV7-9 | CASSLNMRGPTF
TRBJ2-7 | TRBV6-5 | CASSYAGQGRYEQYF
TRBJ2-3 | TRBV24-1 | CATSDVGQSTDTQYF
TRBJ2-2 | TRBV5-1 | CASSWTGGAVRELFF
TRBJ1-5 | TRBV27 | CASRKDSPNQPQHF
TRBJ2-7 | TRBV4-2 | CASSQAGGRGAVYEQYF
TRBJ2-7 | TRBV7-2 | CASSSTPGTGYEQYF
TRBJ2-3 | TRBV7-2 | CASSTTSGRSTDTQYF
TRBJ1-2 | TRBV19 | CASSIDRYGYTF
TRBJ1-2 | TRBV11-2 | CASSLGGPGYGYTF
TRBJ1-2 | TRBV9 | CASSEGGRDGYTF
TRBJ2-7 | TRBV28 | CASSLPGGDRGYYEQYF
TRBJ2-5 | TRBV4-1 | CASSQDRGPETQYF
TRBJ1-5 | TRBV7-2 | CASSLRQGNQPQHF
TRBJ1-4 | TRBV19 | CASSPRQGAVEKLFF
TRBJ2-3 | TRBV5-6 | CASSLLGPPDTQYF
TRBJ2-7 | TRBV3-1/TRBV3-2 | CASRLDRDSRREQYF
TRBJ2-1 | TRBV5-1 | CASSLFDSPQIYNEQFF
TRBJ2-2 | TRBV10-3 | CAIGLAGGQTGELFF
TRBJ2-4 | TRBV18 | CASSRFGGLAKNIQYF
TRBJ2-3 | TRBV25-1 | CASRPTGGTDTQYF
TRBJ1-4 | TRBV7-8 | CASSDRQYATNEKLFF
TRBJ2-5 | TRBV6-6 | CASSYGSGGETQYF
TRBJ1-3 | TRBV28 | CASSPLLSYSGNTIYF